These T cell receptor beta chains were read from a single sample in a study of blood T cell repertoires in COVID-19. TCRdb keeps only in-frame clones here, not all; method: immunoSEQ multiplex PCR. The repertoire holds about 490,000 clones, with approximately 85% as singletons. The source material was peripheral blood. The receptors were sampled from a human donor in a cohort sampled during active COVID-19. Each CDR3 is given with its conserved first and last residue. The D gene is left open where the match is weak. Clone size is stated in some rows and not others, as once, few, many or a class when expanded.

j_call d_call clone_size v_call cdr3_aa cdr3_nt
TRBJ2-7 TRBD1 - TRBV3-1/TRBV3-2 CASSQSPKDRAEQYF TGTGCCAGCAGCCAATCTCCTAAGGACAGGGCCGAGCAGTACTTC
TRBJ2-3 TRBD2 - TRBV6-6 CASSSSSGIIDTQYF TGTGCCAGCAGCTCCTCTAGCGGGATTATAGATACGCAGTATTTT
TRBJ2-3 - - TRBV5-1 CASSFSGRDADTQYF TGCGCCAGCAGCTTTTCAGGGCGGGATGCAGATACGCAGTATTTT
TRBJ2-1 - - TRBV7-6 CASSLLANNEQFF TGTGCCAGCAGCCTTCTAGCGAACAATGAGCAGTTCTTC
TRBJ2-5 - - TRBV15 CATSPSGRQETQYF TGTGCCACCAGCCCCAGCGGAAGGCAAGAGACCCAGTACTTC
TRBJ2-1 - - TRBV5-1 CASSLEGRYYNEQFF TGCGCCAGCAGCTTGGAAGGGAGGTACTACAATGAGCAGTTCTTC
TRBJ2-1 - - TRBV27 CASSLWSLNSEQFF TGTGCCAGCAGTTTATGGTCCCTGAATAGTGAGCAGTTCTTC
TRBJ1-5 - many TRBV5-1 CASSPGGAGQPQHF TGCGCCAGCAGCCCTGGGGGGGCGGGTCAGCCCCAGCATTTT
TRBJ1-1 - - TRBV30 CASGRGNEAFF TGTGCATCCGGTAGGGGCAATGAAGCTTTCTTT
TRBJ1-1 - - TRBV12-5 CASGTGTPGYTEAFF TGTGCTAGTGGGACTGGGACTCCTGGGTACACTGAAGCTTTCTTT
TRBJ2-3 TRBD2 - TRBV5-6 CASSSTSGSTDTQYF TGTGCCAGCAGCAGTACTAGCGGGAGCACAGATACGCAGTATTTT
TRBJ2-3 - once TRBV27 CASIQGPDTQYF TGTGCCAGCATTCAGGGTCCAGATACGCAGTATTTT
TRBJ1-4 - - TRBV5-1 CASSLLQGANEKLFF TGCGCCAGCAGCTTGTTACAAGGGGCTAATGAAAAACTGTTTTTT
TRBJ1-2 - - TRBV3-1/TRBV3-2 CASSPLGSPYGYTF TGTGCCAGCAGCCCTCTCGGGAGTCCCTATGGCTACACCTTC
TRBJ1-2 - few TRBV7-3 CASSQNREYGYTF TGTGCCAGCAGCCAAAACAGGGAGTATGGCTACACCTTC
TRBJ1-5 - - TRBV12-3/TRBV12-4 CASHFGGNQPQHF TGTGCCAGCCACTTCGGGGGCAATCAGCCCCAGCATTTT
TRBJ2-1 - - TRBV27 CASSLFERVGGSYNEQFF TGTGCCAGCAGTTTATTCGAGAGGGTTGGAGGATCCTACAATGAGCAGTTCTTC
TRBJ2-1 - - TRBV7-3 CASSLDSAVKLFF TGTGCCAGCAGCTTAGATAGTGCGGTTAAGCTTTTCTTC
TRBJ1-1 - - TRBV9 CASSVAGRGTEAFF TGTGCCAGCAGCGTAGCTGGTCGGGGCACTGAAGCTTTCTTT
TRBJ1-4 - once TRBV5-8 CASSGGGGLNEKLFF TGTGCCAGCAGCGGTGGCGGGGGGCTAAATGAAAAACTGTTTTTT
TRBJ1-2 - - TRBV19 CASTPRTVNYGYTF TGTGCCAGTACCCCCCGGACAGTGAACTATGGCTACACCTTC
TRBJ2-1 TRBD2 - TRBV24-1 CATRPRAGAWNEQFF TGTGCCACCAGGCCCCGAGCGGGAGCTTGGAATGAGCAGTTCTTC
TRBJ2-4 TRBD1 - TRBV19 CASTQGQGVNIQYF TGTGCCAGTACCCAGGGACAGGGGGTAAACATTCAGTACTTC
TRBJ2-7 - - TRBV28 CASQDSTYEQYF TGTGCCAGCCAGGACAGTACCTACGAGCAGTACTTC
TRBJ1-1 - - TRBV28 CASTRGRATEAFF TGTGCCAGCACACGGGGTAGGGCGACTGAAGCTTTCTTT
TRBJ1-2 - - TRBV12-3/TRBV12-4 CASSSNRDYGYTF TGTGCCAGCAGTTCCAACCGGGATTATGGCTACACCTTC
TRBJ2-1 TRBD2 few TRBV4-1 CASSRGLAGGVSYNEQFF TGCGCCAGCAGCCGCGGACTAGCGGGAGGCGTCTCCTACAATGAGCAGTTCTTC
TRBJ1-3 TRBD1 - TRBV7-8 CASSTRTGDTIYF TGTGCCAGCAGCACCCGGACAGGGGACACCATATATTTT
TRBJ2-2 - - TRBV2 CASSIQNRNTGELFF TGTGCCAGCAGTATCCAAAACAGGAACACCGGGGAGCTGTTTTTT
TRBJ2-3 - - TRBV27 CASSLGGTTDTQYF TGTGCCAGCAGTCTAGGGGGAACCACAGATACGCAGTATTTT
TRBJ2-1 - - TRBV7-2 CASSLSRGNYNEQFF TGTGCCAGCAGCTTAAGTCGCGGGAACTACAATGAGCAGTTCTTC
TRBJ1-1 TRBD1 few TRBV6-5 CAITQGTVNTEAFF TGTGCCATCACGCAGGGGACAGTGAACACTGAAGCTTTCTTT
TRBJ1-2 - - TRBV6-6 CASSPQGDGYTF TGTGCCAGCAGTCCCCAAGGGGATGGCTACACCTTC
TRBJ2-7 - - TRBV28 CASLRQDRFYEQYF TGTGCCAGCCTCCGGCAGGACAGATTCTACGAGCAGTACTTC
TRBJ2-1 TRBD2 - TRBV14 CASSQELPTSGRGNEQFF TGTGCCAGCAGCCAAGAATTGCCCACTAGCGGGAGAGGAAATGAGCAGTTCTTC
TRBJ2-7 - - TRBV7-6 CASSFGSSYEQYF TGTGCCAGCAGCTTCGGGAGCTCCTACGAGCAGTACTTC
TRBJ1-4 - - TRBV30 CAWSVRRGSEKLFF TGTGCCTGGAGTGTACGACGGGGTAGTGAAAAACTGTTTTTT
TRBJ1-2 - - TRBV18 CASSPGDNYGYTF TGTGCCAGCTCACCGGGAGACAACTATGGCTACACCTTC
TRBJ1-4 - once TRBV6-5 CASSYSQGREGGKLFF TGTGCCAGCAGTTACTCGCAGGGGCGGGAGGGAGGAAAACTGTTTTTT
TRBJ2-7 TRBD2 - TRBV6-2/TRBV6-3 CASSPGLAGGRWEQYF TGTGCCAGCAGTCCAGGACTAGCGGGAGGTCGATGGGAGCAGTACTTC
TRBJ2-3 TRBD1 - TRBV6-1 CASSELGTGFQYF TGTGCCAGCAGTGAGCTCGGGACAGGGTTTCAGTATTTT
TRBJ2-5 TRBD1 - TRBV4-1 CASSPGQDKETQYF TGCGCCAGCAGCCCGGGACAGGACAAGGAGACCCAGTACTTC
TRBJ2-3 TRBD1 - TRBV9 CASSPRDRGYDTQYF TGTGCCAGCAGCCCTCGGGACAGGGGTTACGATACGCAGTATTTT
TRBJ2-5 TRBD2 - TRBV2 CASSEAGSGRIETQYF TGTGCCAGCAGTGAAGCCGGTAGCGGGAGAATAGAGACCCAGTACTTC
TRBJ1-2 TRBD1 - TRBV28 CASSKGGQGSYGYTF TGTGCCAGCAGCAAAGGGGGACAGGGATCCTATGGCTACACCTTC
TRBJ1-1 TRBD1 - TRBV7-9 CASSPDRGRGTEAFF TGTGCCAGCAGCCCAGACAGGGGCCGAGGCACTGAAGCTTTCTTT
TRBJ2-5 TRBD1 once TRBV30 CAWSVGRGRQETQYF TGTGCCTGGAGTGTCGGCAGGGGGCGCCAAGAGACCCAGTACTTC
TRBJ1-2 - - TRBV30 CAWSVAGNYGYTF TGTGCCTGGAGTGTTGCAGGGAACTATGGCTACACCTTC
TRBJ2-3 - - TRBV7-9 CASTLPTTDTQYF TGTGCCAGCACGCTTCCTACCACAGATACGCAGTATTTT
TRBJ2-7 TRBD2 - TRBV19 CASSTTFRTSVPYEQYF TGTGCCAGTAGTACTACGTTCCGGACTAGCGTCCCCTACGAGCAGTACTTC